The 9 T cell receptor beta chains in this list originate from one sample, sequenced in a study of blood T cell repertoires in COVID-19. Repertoires were generated with immunoSEQ multiplex PCR, while TCRdb's copy carries only in-frame clones and drops some. The sample carries 400,000 to 450,000 clones, 75% to 90% recorded once. Sequenced sample: peripheral blood. These receptors all come from a woman in her 30s with active or convalescent COVID-19.

The chain couples TRBV10-1 to TRBJ2-7, with D perhaps TRBD1 (5 bases). Germline loops: CDR1 WNHNN, CDR2 SYGVQD (reference sequence). V was clipped by 4 bases and J by 3 bases, with 10 bases between them. This CDR3 spans 13 amino acids. The CDR3 DNA reads as TGCGCCAGCAGTGGTGACAGCATCTACGAGCAGTACTTC. This gives the protein CASSGDSIYEQYF.

The chain combines TRBV29-1 with TRBJ2-5; TRBD1 agrees at 10 bases. The CDR3 extends over 17 amino acids. The V gene's germline CDR1 is SQVTM and CDR2 ANQGSEA. V dropped 7 bases and J dropped 0; count of bases not matched to a gene: 14. The CDR3 region has the DNA TGCAGCGCCGGACCTGGACAGGGGGGAATGAACCAAGAGACCCAGTACTTC. This gives the protein CSAGPGQGGMNQETQYF. Full variable domain (missing parts from reference TRBV29-1 and TRBJ2-5): SAVISQKPSRDICQRGTSLTIQCQVDSQVTMMFWYRQQPGQSLTLIATANQGSEATYESGFVIDKFPISRPNLTFSTLTVSNMSPEDSSIYLCSAGPGQGGMNQETQYFGPGTRLLVL.

The chain carries TRBV5-1 and TRBJ2-3; 14 nucleotides align to TRBD2. Trimming at V came to 0 bases and at J to 0 bases, leaving 12 bases not matched to a gene. Looked up from germline, CDR1 is SGHRS and CDR2 is YFSETQ. This CDR3 has 21 residues. CDR3 bases: TGCGCCAGCAGCTTGGAGGGCGGACTAGCGGGGGGCTGGGGAAGCACAGATACGCAGTATTTT. It is translated as CASSLEGGLAGGWGSTDTQYF.

V and J are TRBV6-5 and TRBJ1-3, with TRBD1 identical over 8 bases. The J segment lost 4 bases and the V segment lost 0 bases, leaving 2 bases of the junction unmatched. Germline V gives CDR1 MNHEY, CDR2 SVGAGI. CDR3 length equals 15 residues. CDR3 bases: TGTGCCAGCAGTTACTCAGGGACAGGAGGAAACACCATATATTTT. Residues: CASSYSGTGGNTIYF.

This chain connects TRBV6-4 to TRBJ1-2; TRBD1 aligns across 9 bases. The V gene end was trimmed by 2 bases and the J gene end by 8 bases; junction bases not matched to a gene: 9. The CDR3 is 15 residues long. Germline V gives CDR1 MRHNA, CDR2 SNTAGT. CDR3 amino acids: CASSDDPTGGLGYTF. The CDR3 DNA reads as TGTGCCAGCAGTGACGATCCCACAGGGGGCTTGGGCTACACCTTC.

This rearrangement joins TRBV6-5 to TRBJ2-5, with 11 bases lining up with TRBD2. This CDR3 has 14 amino acids. The trim removed 5 bases at V and 2 bases at J, leaving 1 base unmatched. Germline CDR1 MNHEY, CDR2 SVGAGI. CDR3 nucleotides: TGTGCCAGCAGTCTAGCGGGGGGACAAGAGACCCAGTACTTC. It translates to CASSLAGGQETQYF.

This clone was seen just once. This chain links TRBV10-3 with TRBJ1-3; 9 nucleotides match TRBD1. The germline gives CDR1 ENHRY, CDR2 SYGVKD. The CDR3 has 17 residues. V gave up 4 bases and J gave up 4 bases; unmatched junction bases: 11. CDR3 sequence reads: CAISGTGTGSSGNTIYF. As DNA, the CDR3 is TGTGCCATCAGTGGAACCGGGACAGGGTCTTCGGGAAACACCATATATTTT.

The CDR3 reads CASSPLVSSGDHEQFF. The CDR3 bases are TGTGCCAGCAGTCCCCTGGTGTCTAGCGGGGACCATGAGCAGTTCTTC. The J gene is TRBJ2-1, the V gene TRBV2; the match to TRBD2 covers 9 bases. The V gene end was trimmed by 5 bases and the J gene end by 8 bases; junction bases not matched to a gene: 13. The CDR3 is 16 amino acids. CDR1 is SNHLY, CDR2 FYNNEI, per germline.

This rearrangement joins TRBV27 to TRBJ1-6, with unresolved D. V was shortened by 6 bases and J by 7 bases, with 7 bases between the two germline ends. This CDR3 region has 12 residues. From germline, CDR1 is MNHEY and CDR2 SMNVEV (reference sequence). The CDR3 protein is CASRNGNSPLHF. CDR3 nucleotide sequence: TGTGCCAGCAGAAACGGGAATTCACCCCTCCACTTT.